These 8 T cell receptor beta chains were sequenced from one sample in a study of T cell repertoires in cytomegalovirus infection. TCRdb independently ran MiXCR on the reads; one entry per CDR3 protein. The data show a few hundred thousand distinct CDR3 sequences, with 15% to 20% seen just once and approximately 10% held by the top ten. The source material was PBMCs. The receptors derive from a human donor in good health (CMV status not recorded). Some clones in this sample may be carry-over from other donors' samples.

The chain couples TRBV3-1 to TRBJ2-1; TRBD2 matches at 10 bases. Germline trimming cut 1 base from V and 10 bases from J; bases unmatched to any gene: 10. This CDR3 comprises 16 residues. The germline V gene has CDR1 LGHDT and CDR2 YNNKEL (reference sequence). The CDR3, as DNA: TGTGCCAGCAGCCAAGTCCGCCTAGCGGGGGTGAGAGAGCAGTTCTTC. As protein: CASSQVRLAGVREQFF.

V usage is TRBV12-3 or TRBV12-4 and J usage is TRBJ1-2, with D possibly matching TRBD1 (5 bases). The CDR3 extends over 14 amino acids. The germline V and J ends were trimmed by 3 bases and 5 bases, with 13 bases remaining between them. The CDR3 DNA sequence: TGTGCCAGCAGTTTCATGGGGCAGCATTATGGCTACACCTTC. This sequence encodes CASSFMGQHYGYTF.

About this clonotype: One end of the junction is discordant with germline, which a read error may explain. V gene TRBV7-2 combines with J gene TRBJ2-7; D gene unclear. In germline, CDR1 is SGHTA, CDR2 FQGNSA. The CDR3 loop spans 12 amino acids. The CDR3 bases are TGTGCCAGCAGCTCCCCCCTCTACGCGCAGTACTTC. Translation gives CASSSPLYAQYF.

This chain joins TRBV5-4 and TRBJ1-2; no clear D gene. CDR1 and CDR2 (germline): SGHNT, YYREEE (reference sequence). The CDR3 contains 14 residues. Between the trimmed V and J ends, which lost 1 base and 4 bases, there was a span of 11 bases. The CDR3 here is CASSLSSSGYGYTF. In DNA form, the CDR3 reads TGTGCCAGCAGCTTGTCGAGTAGTGGCTATGGCTACACCTTC.

In its sample, this clonotype was seen many times. The chain recombines TRBV7-2 with TRBJ1-2, with D perhaps matching TRBD1 (5 bases). The germline V gene encodes CDR1 SGHTA and CDR2 FQGNSA. The CDR3 is 15 residues long. V was shortened by 1 base and J by 0 bases, with 9 bases between the two germline ends. CDR3 bases: TGTGCCAGCAGCTTAGTTGGGGCGACTAACTATGGCTACACCTTC. Its translation is CASSLVGATNYGYTF.

This clonotype was found a few times. The V and J genes are TRBV6-6 and TRBJ2-3; 8 positions match TRBD2. This CDR3 comprises 16 residues. Germline lookup yields CDR1 MNHNY and CDR2 SVGAGI (reference sequence). The ends lost 2 bases at V and 5 bases at J; junction bases unmatched: 9. CDR3 residues: CASSYSSGGAGDTQYF. The CDR3 bases are TGTGCCAGCAGTTACAGTTCGGGGGGGGCGGGAGATACGCAGTATTTT.

In its sample, this clonotype was seen many times. The rearrangement uses TRBV7-9 and TRBJ2-3; D gene ambiguous. In germline, CDR1 is SEHNR, CDR2 FQNEAQ (reference sequence). The CDR3 consists of 14 residues. Trimming removed 5 bases at V and 4 bases at J, with 13 bases between. CDR3 in DNA: TGTGCCAGCAGCCATTACCTGGGGTCAGATACGCAGTATTTT. It yields the protein CASSHYLGSDTQYF.

The chain uses TRBV5-5 and TRBJ2-7, with D tentatively TRBD1 (7 bases). The V gene lost 1 base and the J gene lost 2 bases, with 19 bases spanning the gap. This CDR3 is built from 17 residues. Per the germline V gene, CDR1 is SGHKS and CDR2 is YYEKEE (reference sequence). The CDR3 DNA reads TGTGCCAGCAGCTTGCGGGGGCTGGGGACAGATGCCTACGAGCAGTACTTC. Translating gives CASSLRGLGTDAYEQYF.